The clone carrying this TCR beta chain is judged medium-sized (0.01 to 0.1%). Time point of the sample: sample taken at primary tumor resection. Samples were obtained from some 72 donors, all untreated early-stage non-small cell lung cancer patients. Whole RNA from tumor, nontumor lung or frozen PBMC was sequenced unsorted. Unique molecular identifiers, one per molecule, were present on every TCR cDNA molecule. In TCRdb, the 5' RACE reads were re-called with MiXCR into one record per CDR3 protein. The sample consists of about 2,900 distinct CDR3 sequences, around 19% of them appearing once. This sample is drawn from a study of spatial heterogeneity in lung cancer. Study at large: A unique TCR and UMI combination showed up more than ten times in raw reads, on average.

The sequencing used normal lung tissue next to the tumor, collected at surgery. This receptor was taken from a male donor with early-stage non-small cell lung cancer.

The CDR3 spells CANGGRFYGYTF. The CDR3 DNA is TGTGCCAACGGCGGGCGGTTCTATGGCTACACCTTC. The rearrangement links TRBV6-6 to TRBJ1-2; D gene uncertain. Trimming stripped 10 bases from V and 4 bases from J, with 13 bases between. The CDR3 runs to 12 residues. Germline V gene data show CDR1 as MNHNY and CDR2 as SVGAGI (reference sequence).